This is a list of T cell receptor beta chains from one sample in a study of blood T cell repertoires in COVID-19. The data were produced by immunoSEQ multiplex PCR, yet TCRdb's version contains in-frame clones alone and is incomplete. The sample contains some 320,000 clones, around 84% of which appear only once. The sample was PBMCs or T cells enriched from blood (not recorded which). All receptors come from a woman in her thirties who had been exposed to COVID-19. Each CDR3 is given with its conserved first and last residue. Each record gives: J gene, clone size, D gene, V gene, CDR3 DNA, CDR3 protein. D genes are given only for firm matches. The size field is filled for only some rows; it gives once, few, many or a size class.

>TRBJ1-3|NA|NA|TRBV4-3
TGCGCCAGCAGCCGTCCAGGGGTCGGAAACACCATATATTTT
CASSRPGVGNTIYF
>TRBJ2-3|NA|NA|TRBV9
TGTGCCAGCAGCCGATCCCGCTACGCTAGCACAGATACGCAGTATTTT
CASSRSRYASTDTQYF
>TRBJ1-6|NA|NA|TRBV28
TGTGCCAGCAGGGGGGGGGCCGACCGCTCACCCCTCCACTTT
CASRGGADRSPLHF
>TRBJ1-2|NA|NA|TRBV19
TGTGCCAGTAGTATTCTAAGGGGGAGCTACACCTTC
CASSILRGSYTF
>TRBJ1-2|NA|NA|TRBV30
TGTGCCTGGAGAATATGGAAGGAGTCCGACTATGGCTACACCTTC
CAWRIWKESDYGYTF
>TRBJ2-2|NA|NA|TRBV24-1
TGTGCCACCAGTCGGGTGACCGGGGAGCTGTTTTTT
CATSRVTGELFF
>TRBJ2-5|NA|NA|TRBV7-6
TGTGCCAGCAGCTTGAATCAACGGGAGACCCAGTACTTC
CASSLNQRETQYF
>TRBJ2-3|NA|TRBD2|TRBV18
TGTGCCAGCTCACCCCCACGGGGGGGGGAGAGCACAGATACGCAGTATTTT
CASSPPRGGESTDTQYF
>TRBJ1-4|NA|TRBD1|TRBV7-2
TGTGCCAGCAGACCGTCCGGGACAGTGAATGAAAAACTGTTTTTT
CASRPSGTVNEKLFF
>TRBJ2-2|few|NA|TRBV4-3
TGCGCCAGCAGCTTACTACTGGTTACCTGGGACAGCGGGGGCGGGGAGCTGTTTTTT
CASSLLLVTWDSGGGELFF
>TRBJ2-3|NA|NA|TRBV10-3
TGTGCCATTGAGCGGAGCCACACAGATACGCAGTATTTT
CAIERSHTDTQYF
>TRBJ1-1|NA|NA|TRBV3-1/TRBV3-2
TGTGCCAGCAGCCCTCAGACTCTGAACACTGAAGCTTTCTTT
CASSPQTLNTEAFF
>TRBJ1-2|NA|TRBD1|TRBV14
TGTGCCAGCAGCCAAGTTGTTCGTCCAGGGGGCTATGGCTACACCTTC
CASSQVVRPGGYGYTF
>TRBJ2-1|NA|TRBD2|TRBV9
TGTGCCAGCAGCGAAGGAGGGCTCGGCGGGGGGGCGAACGACAATGAGCAGTTCTTC
CASSEGGLGGGANDNEQFF
>TRBJ2-1|once|TRBD2|TRBV10-3
TGTGCCATCAGTGTCGCTAGCGGGGGGTTGTCCTACAATGAGCAGTTCTTC
CAISVASGGLSYNEQFF
>TRBJ2-5|NA|NA|TRBV10-2
TGCGCCAGCAGTGAGCAAGGAGGGATGGCCCAGTACTTC
CASSEQGGMAQYF
>TRBJ1-5|NA|TRBD1|TRBV7-2
TGTGCCAGCAGCTTAGAGGGACAGGGGGCAGGAGAGCCCCAGCATTTT
CASSLEGQGAGEPQHF
>TRBJ1-2|NA|TRBD1|TRBV28
TGTGCCAGCAGTGGAACAGGGGCGGCCTATGGCTACACCTTC
CASSGTGAAYGYTF